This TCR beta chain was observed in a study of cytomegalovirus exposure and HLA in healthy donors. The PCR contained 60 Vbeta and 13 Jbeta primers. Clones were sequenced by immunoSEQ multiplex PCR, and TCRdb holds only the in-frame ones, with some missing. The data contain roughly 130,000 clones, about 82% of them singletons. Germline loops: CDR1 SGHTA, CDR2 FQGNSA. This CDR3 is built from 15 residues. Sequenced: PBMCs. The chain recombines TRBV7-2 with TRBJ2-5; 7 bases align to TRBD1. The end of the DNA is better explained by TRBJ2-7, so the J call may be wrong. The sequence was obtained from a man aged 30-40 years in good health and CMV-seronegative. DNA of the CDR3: TGTGCCAGCAGCCCGTCGGGACAGATAGCCTACGAGCAGTACTTC. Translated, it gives CASSPSGQIAYEQYF.